The 23 T cell receptor beta chains reported below all come from one sample, sequenced in a study of blood T cell repertoires in COVID-19. Generated by immunoSEQ multiplex PCR, the TCRdb table keeps only in-frame clones and is missing some. The sample holds about 150,000 clones; 80% are singletons and the top ten take 5%. Sample: peripheral blood. The receptors originated from a woman aged 45-60 years with acute or convalescent COVID-19.

The chain recombines TRBV19 with TRBJ2-1; perhaps TRBD1 as D (6 bases). The CDR3 sequence is 15 residues long. CDR1 and CDR2 (germline): LNHDA, SQIVND (reference sequence). Trimming stripped 4 bases from V and 0 bases from J, with 10 bases between. The CDR3 loop reads CASSRGHSSYNEQFF. CDR3 coding DNA: TGTGCCAGTAGTAGGGGGCACAGCTCCTACAATGAGCAGTTCTTC.

The chain carries TRBV19 and TRBJ1-1; D ambiguous. The germline V gene has CDR1 LNHDA and CDR2 SQIVND (reference sequence). The CDR3 sequence is 14 residues long. V was cut by 1 base and J by 1 base, with 7 bases left in between. The DNA for the CDR3 is TGTGCCAGTAGTATAGGCACAGCGAACACTGAAGCTTTCTTT. It translates to CASSIGTANTEAFF.

The chain employs TRBV9 and TRBJ1-3; no clear D gene. The V gene's germline CDR1 is SGDLS and CDR2 YYNGEE. V shed 0 bases and J shed 1 base, with 11 bases lying between them. CDR3 size: 16 residues. This CDR3 is CASSVGLQISGNTIYF. The CDR3 DNA reads as TGTGCCAGCAGCGTAGGGCTCCAGATTTCTGGAAACACCATATATTTT.

There are a few counts of this clone. The sample has other DNA sequences that encode this CDR3 too. The rearrangement joins TRBV7-9 to TRBJ1-5, with no clear D. In germline, CDR1 is SEHNR, CDR2 FQNEAQ (reference sequence). Between the trimmed V and J ends, which lost 2 bases and 0 bases, there was a span of 8 bases. This CDR3 contains 15 residues. For the CDR3, the DNA is TGTGCCAGCAGCTTATCTGGCAATAGCAATCAGCCCCAGCATTTT. Translation: CASSLSGNSNQPQHF.

The chain uses TRBV6-5 and TRBJ2-7; no definite D call. Germline-derived CDR1 and CDR2 are MNHEY and SVGAGI. The CDR3 contains 11 residues. Trimming removed 7 bases at V and 3 bases at J, with 7 bases between. The CDR3, as DNA: TGTGCCAGCACTAGTGTCTACGAGCAGTACTTC. Translation gives CASTSVYEQYF.

This clone occurred once. An end of the junction differs from the germline gene, which may be a read error. V gene TRBV5-1 combines with J gene TRBJ1-1, with a weak D call TRBD1 (5 bases). CDR1 is SGHRS, CDR2 YFSETQ, per germline. The CDR3 has 15 residues. CDR3 coding DNA: TGCGCCCGCAGCGGCGGCCGGGGGGGTACCGCTGAAGCTTTCTTT. Amino acid sequence: CARSGGRGGTAEAFF. Together with reference TRBV5-1 and TRBJ1-1, the CDR3 gives the full variable domain: KAGVTQTPRYLIKTRGQQVTLSCSPISGHRSVSWYQQTPGQGLQFLFEYFSETQRNKGNFPGRFSGRQFSNSRSEMNVSTLELGDSALYLCARSGGRGGTAEAFFGQGTRLTVV.

This clone was detected a few times. The CDR3, as DNA: TGTGCCAGCTCACCATCACGGGGGACCACTGAAGCTTTCTTT. It translates to CASSPSRGTTEAFF. The rearrangement links TRBV18 to TRBJ1-1; D possibly corresponds to TRBD1 (5 bases). The germline V gene has CDR1 KGHSH and CDR2 LQKENI. This CDR3 has 14 residues. With 2 bases removed from V and 4 bases from J, the gap between germline ends came to 11 bases.

This chain links TRBV14 with TRBJ1-2; TRBD1 might be the D (5 bases). Trimming pared 2 bases from V and 2 bases from J, leaving 9 bases between. Germline loops: CDR1 SGHDN, CDR2 FVKESK. The CDR3 is 14 residues long. CDR3 amino acids: CASSQNNRNYGYTF. CDR3 DNA: TGTGCCAGCAGCCAAAACAACAGGAACTATGGCTACACCTTC.

This chain links TRBV14 with TRBJ2-2, with 8 bases aligning to TRBD2. There are 17 residues in the CDR3. J was trimmed by 5 bases and V by 0 bases; bases with no gene match: 8. Per the germline V gene, CDR1 is SGHDN and CDR2 is FVKESK. CDR3 in DNA: TGTGCCAGCAGCCAAGAGTGGCGGGGGGCGAGGACCGGGGAGCTGTTTTTT. Protein product: CASSQEWRGARTGELFF.

The V gene is TRBV13, the J gene TRBJ2-7; a possible D gene is TRBD2 (5 bases). Germline CDR1 and CDR2: PRHDT and FYEKMQ (reference sequence). V was pared by 5 bases and J by 6 bases, with 17 bases between. This CDR3 is 14 amino acids long. CDR3 in amino acids: CASSKPIRGSEQYF. CDR3 DNA: TGTGCCAGCAGCAAACCAATCCGCGGGTCCGAGCAGTACTTC.

This clone occurred once. The chain is built from TRBV5-8 and TRBJ1-1; 7 bases agree with TRBD1. The CDR3 totals 15 residues. V lost 1 base and J lost 5; bases outside the gene matches: 8. Germline values: CDR1 SGHTS, CDR2 YDEGEE. CDR3 region: CASSLYGGRGTEAFF. CDR3 DNA sequence: TGTGCCAGCAGCTTGTACGGAGGCAGGGGGACTGAAGCTTTCTTT. Filled out from reference TRBV5-8 and TRBJ1-1, the complete variable domain reads EAGVTQSPTHLIKTRGQQATLRCSPISGHTSVYWYQQALGLGLQFLLWYDEGEERNRGNFPPRFSGRQFPNYSSELNVNALELEDSALYLCASSLYGGRGTEAFFGQGTRLTVV.

This chain connects TRBV7-9 to TRBJ2-1; D possibly corresponds to TRBD2 (5 bases). Germline-derived CDR1 and CDR2 are SEHNR and FQNEAQ (reference sequence). Trimming stripped 5 bases from V and 7 bases from J, with 21 bases between. CDR3 length: 16 amino acids. The CDR3 coding sequence is TGTGCCAGCAGCCAATCCGCGGGTGGTTTTGGAAATGAGCAGTTCTTC. Protein: CASSQSAGGFGNEQFF. The complete variable domain, with remaining parts taken from reference TRBV7-9 and TRBJ2-1, reads DTGVSQNPRHKITKRGQNVTFRCDPISEHNRLYWYRQTLGQGPEFLTYFQNEAQLEKSRLLSDRFSAERPKGSFSTLEIQRTEQGDSAMYLCASSQSAGGFGNEQFFGPGTRLTVL.

The V call is TRBV7-9, the J call TRBJ1-2; 7 bases are a match to TRBD1. Germline V gene lookup returns CDR1 SEHNR and CDR2 FQNEAQ (reference sequence). V was pared by 5 bases and J by 7 bases, with 13 bases of the junction left unmatched. This CDR3 has 15 residues. Here the CDR3 DNA reads TGTGCCAGCAGCCCCTCTGACAGGGCCTTGCGTGGCTACACCTTC. This gives the protein CASSPSDRALRGYTF.

The rearrangement joins TRBV6-6 to TRBJ2-3; TRBD2 aligns across 10 bases. Losses at the gene ends were 5 bases for V and 3 bases for J; bases not matched to a gene: 8. The germline gives CDR1 MNHNY, CDR2 SVGAGI (reference sequence). The CDR3 contains 16 residues. The CDR3, as DNA: TGTGCCAGCAGTACTCGGGGAGCGGGGGGGACAGATACGCAGTATTTT. It yields the protein CASSTRGAGGTDTQYF.

The gene calls are TRBV6-5 and TRBJ1-2, with TRBD1 matching over 10 bases. CDR3 length equals 15 residues. Germline V CDR1 and CDR2: MNHEY, SVGAGI. V was pared by 5 bases and J by 1 base, with 4 bases of the junction left unmatched. CDR3 nucleotides: TGTGCCAGCAGTCTCCGGGACAGGGGTAACTATGGCTACACCTTC. Translated: CASSLRDRGNYGYTF.

The V call is TRBV19, the J call TRBJ2-7, with 7 positions matching TRBD1. Per the germline V gene, CDR1 is LNHDA and CDR2 is SQIVND (reference sequence). CDR3 size: 14 residues. The trim removed 7 bases at V and 3 bases at J, leaving 9 bases unmatched. This chain's CDR3 is CASKSGRGSYEQYF. The CDR3 coding sequence is TGTGCCAGTAAATCCGGCAGGGGGAGCTACGAGCAGTACTTC.

This sequence joins TRBV7-9 and TRBJ1-6, with 7 bases aligning to TRBD1. The ends lost 5 bases at V and 0 bases at J; junction bases unmatched: 10. The germline V gene encodes CDR1 SEHNR and CDR2 FQNEAQ (reference sequence). The CDR3 length is 18 residues. The CDR3 region is CASSDATGEYSYNSPLHF. CDR3 DNA sequence: TGTGCCAGCAGCGACGCTACAGGGGAGTACTCCTATAATTCACCCCTCCACTTT. The full variable domain, rest sourced from reference TRBV7-9 and TRBJ1-6, is DTGVSQNPRHKITKRGQNVTFRCDPISEHNRLYWYRQTLGQGPEFLTYFQNEAQLEKSRLLSDRFSAERPKGSFSTLEIQRTEQGDSAMYLCASSDATGEYSYNSPLHFGNGTRLTVT.

The chain combines TRBV3-1 (or the pseudogene TRBV3-2) with TRBJ1-4; TRBD1 aligns across 8 bases. The CDR3 length is 14 residues. Trimming at V came to 5 bases and at J to 7 bases, leaving 6 bases not matched to a gene. In germline, CDR1 is LGHDT, CDR2 YNNKEL (reference sequence). This CDR3 reads CASSSRQGFEKLFF. The CDR3 region has the DNA TGTGCCAGCAGCTCCCGACAGGGGTTTGAAAAACTGTTTTTT.

The rearrangement links TRBV12-3 or TRBV12-4 to TRBJ2-3; D perhaps matches TRBD1 (6 bases). V was clipped by 6 bases and J by 4 bases, with 11 bases between them. This CDR3 is built from 13 residues. For the CDR3, the DNA is TGTGCCAGCAGACTGGACAGAGCAGATACGCAGTATTTT. This translates into CASRLDRADTQYF.

This clone came up a few times. V is TRBV6-2 or TRBV6-3 and J is TRBJ1-1, with 7 positions matching TRBD1. Trimming at V came to 5 bases and at J to 0 bases, leaving 3 bases not matched to a gene. The germline V gene has CDR1 MNHEY and CDR2 SVGEGT. This CDR3 contains 14 residues. Here the CDR3 reads CASSLQGMNTEAFF. CDR3 DNA: TGTGCCAGCAGTCTACAGGGGATGAACACTGAAGCTTTCTTT.

The rearrangement links TRBV2 to TRBJ1-5, with 8 bases fitting TRBD1. CDR3 length: 15 amino acids. Germline CDR1 reads SNHLY; CDR2 reads FYNNEI. V shed 7 bases and J 4 bases; nucleotides not matched to a gene: 9. As DNA, the CDR3 is TGTGCCAGCACAGGACAGGGTTTCGATAATCAGCCCCAGCATTTT. Amino acid sequence: CASTGQGFDNQPQHF.

Only a few counts were recorded for this clone. The rearrangement links TRBV7-3 to TRBJ2-1; no definite D call. This CDR3 is built from 15 residues. Germline V lookup: CDR1 SGHTA, CDR2 FQGTGA. Trimming cost V 1 base and J 3 bases, with 10 bases left between them. The CDR3 sequence is CASSLNSNGYNEQFF. In DNA, the CDR3 is TGTGCCAGCAGCTTAAATAGTAACGGCTACAATGAGCAGTTCTTC.

The chain recombines TRBV6-2 or TRBV6-3 with TRBJ2-3, with D possibly TRBD2 on 5 matching bases. Trimming took 1 base from V and 3 from J, leaving 8 bases between them. The germline gives CDR1 MNHEY, CDR2 SVGEGT. The CDR3 runs 14 residues. CDR3 sequence (DNA): TGTGCCAGCAGTTACTTGGGAGCTACAGATACGCAGTATTTT. Translated, it gives CASSYLGATDTQYF.